The 30 T cell receptor beta chains given below trace back to one sample, sequenced in a study of OX40 agonist ivuxolimab in advanced cancers. The data were produced by immunoSEQ multiplex PCR, yet TCRdb's version contains in-frame clones alone and is incomplete. The table shows 50,000 to 75,000 clones, with less than 90% occurring only once. The material was CD4+ or CD8+ T cells sorted from blood, obtained in a trial of the OX40 agonist ivuxolimab. Receptors were obtained from an adult with an advanced solid tumor such as melanoma, head and neck, liver or kidney cancer.

The chain carries TRBV18 and TRBJ2-1; D may match TRBD1 or TRBD2 (5 bases each). Trimming took off 0 bases at V and 3 bases at J, with 12 bases between the two ends. Germline V gene data show CDR1 as KGHSH and CDR2 as LQKENI. This CDR3 contains 16 residues. CDR3: CASSPPSQGVYNEQFF. CDR3 bases: TGTGCCAGCTCACCACCGTCTCAGGGAGTCTACAATGAGCAGTTCTTC.

The J gene is TRBJ1-3, the V gene TRBV21-1. TRBV21-1 is classified as a pseudogene. The CDR3 is made up of 15 amino acids. CDR3 DNA: TGTGCCAGCAGCAAATTTGAGGGAGTTTTGAACACCATATATTTT. Its translation: CASSKFEGVLNTIYF.

The CDR3 nucleotides read TGTGCCAGTCCACCTACGTCAGGGGGCGGAAGGAACACTGAAGCTTTCTTT. Translated, it gives CASPPTSGGGRNTEAFF. The chain employs TRBV19 and TRBJ1-1; 8 bases are shared with TRBD1. The CDR3 length is 17 residues. The germline gives CDR1 LNHDA, CDR2 SQIVND (reference sequence). J lost 1 base, V lost 8 bases, and 15 bases had no gene match.

The CDR3 DNA sequence: TGTGCCAGCAGCCTAAGCGGTGTCATTACGGGTGTCCTGACTTTC. Its protein is CASSLSGVITGVLTF. The chain links TRBV7-9 to TRBJ2-6; D may be TRBD2 (5 bases). From germline, CDR1 is SEHNR and CDR2 FQNEAQ (reference sequence). The length of the CDR3 is 15 residues. V lost 5 bases to trimming and J lost 13 bases, with 21 bases between them.

The chain joins TRBV7-9 to TRBJ2-6, with D possibly matching TRBD1 (6 bases). The V gene's germline CDR1 is SEHNR and CDR2 FQNEAQ (reference sequence). Trimming stripped 5 bases from V and 10 bases from J, with 24 bases between. There are 17 residues in the CDR3. The CDR3 spells CASSPKTGTTPPNVLTF. The CDR3 DNA is TGTGCCAGCAGCCCAAAAACAGGGACCACCCCCCCTAACGTCCTGACTTTC.

The chain combines TRBV11-2 with TRBJ1-2; no firm D call. The CDR3 runs to 11 residues. Looked up from germline, CDR1 is SGHAT and CDR2 is FQNNGV. V was trimmed by 1 base and J by 5 bases, leaving 2 bases between them. The CDR3 here is CASSLVYGYTF. CDR3 nucleotides: TGTGCCAGCAGCTTAGTGTATGGCTACACCTTC.

This chain connects TRBV9 to TRBJ2-4, with D possibly matching TRBD2 (6 bases). V was pared by 4 bases and J by 6 bases, with 14 bases between. This CDR3 is 14 amino acids long. The germline V gene has CDR1 SGDLS and CDR2 YYNGEE. The CDR3 is CASSPGLTGNIQYF. The CDR3 DNA follows: TGTGCCAGCAGCCCCGGACTAACTGGAAACATTCAGTACTTC.

The chain combines TRBV11-1 with TRBJ2-7, with TRBD1 identical over 9 bases. V dropped 3 bases and J dropped 3; count of bases not matched to a gene: 6. Looked up from germline, CDR1 is SGHAT and CDR2 is FQDESV (reference sequence). CDR3 length: 15 amino acids. The CDR3 loop reads CASSFPGTGIYEQYF. The CDR3 bases are TGTGCCAGCAGCTTCCCGGGGACAGGGATCTACGAGCAGTACTTC.

The CDR3 is CASRRAGGRETQYF. The CDR3 DNA follows: TGTGCCAGCCGTCGAGCGGGGGGGCGGGAGACCCAGTACTTC. The gene calls are TRBV6-5 and TRBJ2-5; 10 bases agree with TRBD2. V dropped 8 bases and J dropped 5; count of bases not matched to a gene: 8. CDR1 and CDR2 from the germline V gene are MNHEY and SVGAGI. The CDR3 length is 14 residues.

This clone was observed a few times. The V gene is TRBV7-9, the J gene TRBJ2-1, with 7 bases that match TRBD1. Germline V CDR1 and CDR2: SEHNR, FQNEAQ (reference sequence). V shed 5 bases and J 1 base; nucleotides not matched to a gene: 2. The CDR3 totals 14 residues. CDR3 loop: CASSGGQSYNEQFF. CDR3 sequence (DNA): TGTGCCAGCAGCGGGGGACAGTCCTACAATGAGCAGTTCTTC.

In DNA, the CDR3 is TGTGCCAGCAGTTACGATGGTAGAAACTCACCCCTCCACTTT. Residues: CASSYDGRNSPLHF. The chain recombines TRBV6-5 with TRBJ1-6; no clear D. V gave up 2 bases and J gave up 10 bases, with 12 bases separating them. CDR3 length equals 14 residues. CDR1 is MNHEY and CDR2 is SVGAGI in the germline V gene.

This chain joins TRBV18 and TRBJ2-3, with 11 bases matching TRBD2. J was trimmed by 2 bases and V by 6 bases; bases with no gene match: 4. From germline, CDR1 is KGHSH and CDR2 LQKENI. The CDR3 contains 15 residues. The CDR3, as DNA: TGTGCCAGCTCCCCGACTAGCGGGGACACAGATACGCAGTATTTT. It yields the protein CASSPTSGDTDTQYF.

This rearrangement joins TRBV5-1 to TRBJ2-6, with D unclear. The CDR3 extends over 17 amino acids. V was clipped by 0 bases and J by 1 base, with 11 bases between them. Germline loops: CDR1 SGHRS, CDR2 YFSETQ. The CDR3 DNA is TGCGCCAGCAGCTTGGTGGAGACACCATCTGGGGCCAACGTCCTGACTTTC. Encoded protein: CASSLVETPSGANVLTF.

This chain uses TRBV7-9 with TRBJ1-5, with a tentative D call TRBD1 (6 bases). This CDR3 contains 12 residues. The germline CDR1 and CDR2 sequences are SEHNR and FQNEAQ (reference sequence). Trimming removed 1 base at V and 9 bases at J, with 7 bases between. This CDR3 reads CASSLVGGPQHF. The CDR3 nucleotides are TGTGCCAGCAGCTTAGTAGGGGGGCCCCAGCATTTT.

The gene calls are TRBV9 and TRBJ2-2; D gene uncertain. Germline values: CDR1 SGDLS, CDR2 YYNGEE. V was pared by 4 bases and J by 1 base, with 11 bases between. The CDR3 runs to 15 residues. The chain's CDR3 is CASSFWTENTGELFF. DNA of the CDR3: TGTGCCAGCAGCTTTTGGACCGAGAACACCGGGGAGCTGTTTTTT.

The chain links TRBV6-5 to TRBJ1-5; D gene uncertain. V lost 6 bases to trimming and J lost 7 bases, with 19 bases between them. This CDR3 has 15 amino acids. Germline CDR1 reads MNHEY; CDR2 reads SVGAGI. The CDR3 DNA sequence: TGTGCCAGCAGCCCAGATTTTCTCTTGGGGCAGCCCCAGCATTTT. Translated: CASSPDFLLGQPQHF.

The chain recombines TRBV18 with TRBJ1-1, with D tentatively TRBD1 (5 bases). Trimming stripped 2 bases from V and 5 bases from J, with 12 bases between. Germline CDR1 KGHSH, CDR2 LQKENI. The CDR3 has 14 amino acids. CDR3 sequence (DNA): TGTGCCAGCTCACCAACAGGCGGAACTACTGAAGCTTTCTTT. Residues: CASSPTGGTTEAFF.

The chain recombines TRBV5-1 with TRBJ2-7, with D uncertain. CDR1 and CDR2 (germline): SGHRS, YFSETQ. The CDR3 runs 12 residues. V was pared by 1 base and J by 6 bases, with 8 bases between. The DNA of the CDR3 is TGCGCCAGCAGCTTGATCAACGGCGAGCAGTACTTC. Its translation is CASSLINGEQYF.

This chain links TRBV6-5 with TRBJ2-5; D assignment may be TRBD1 or TRBD2 (5 bases each). Per germline, CDR1 MNHEY and CDR2 SVGAGI. Between the trimmed V and J ends, which lost 7 bases and 0 bases, there was a span of 15 bases. CDR3 length: 15 residues. CDR3 sequence reads: CASNQGGGYQETQYF. The DNA for the CDR3 is TGTGCCAGCAACCAGGGTGGGGGATACCAAGAGACCCAGTACTTC.

The V gene is TRBV18, the J gene TRBJ2-5; TRBD1 matches at 9 bases. Germline-derived CDR1 and CDR2 are KGHSH and LQKENI. CDR3 length: 16 residues. With 4 bases clipped from V and 2 bases from J, the junction kept 8 bases outside the gene matches. The CDR3 protein is CASSLGGTGSQETQYF. The CDR3, as DNA: TGTGCCAGCTCACTAGGGGGGACAGGGAGTCAAGAGACCCAGTACTTC. The full variable domain, rest sourced from reference TRBV18 and TRBJ2-5, is NAGVMQNPRHLVRRRGQEARLRCSPMKGHSHVYWYRQLPEEGLKFMVYLQKENIIDESGMPKERFSAEFPKEGPSILRIQQVVRGDSAAYFCASSLGGTGSQETQYFGPGTRLLVL.

The V and J genes are TRBV10-3 and TRBJ2-1; 8 bases are shared with TRBD2. With V trimmed by 6 bases and J by 4 bases, 8 bases remained unmatched. The germline gives CDR1 ENHRY, CDR2 SYGVKD. The CDR3 is 15 amino acids. CDR3 loop: CAIRTDLAGYNEQFF. The CDR3 DNA reads as TGTGCCATCAGGACTGACTTAGCGGGGTACAATGAGCAGTTCTTC.

The chain is built from TRBV2 and TRBJ2-5; no firm D call. CDR3 length: 15 amino acids. Germline V gene lookup returns CDR1 SNHLY and CDR2 FYNNEI. Trimming pared 2 bases from V and 1 base from J, leaving 11 bases between. This chain's CDR3 is CASSELGSSQETQYF. Written as DNA, the CDR3 is TGTGCCAGCAGTGAATTGGGGTCGAGCCAAGAGACCCAGTACTTC.

The chain carries TRBV2 and TRBJ2-5; 11 bases are shared with TRBD1. CDR3 size: 16 residues. V lost 7 bases and J lost 5; bases outside the gene matches: 12. Germline V CDR1 and CDR2: SNHLY, FYNNEI. The CDR3 region is CASTIFPGQGGETQYF. The DNA for the CDR3 is TGTGCCAGCACCATCTTTCCGGGACAGGGGGGGGAGACCCAGTACTTC.

This CDR3 reads CSVGGKVPGQPQHF. CDR3 sequence (DNA): TGCAGCGTTGGAGGCAAAGTACCTGGACAGCCCCAGCATTTT. The rearrangement uses TRBV29-1 and TRBJ1-5, with D unclear. Germline V lookup: CDR1 SQVTM, CDR2 ANQGSEA. This CDR3 comprises 14 residues. Trimming took off 4 bases at V and 7 bases at J, with 17 bases between the two ends.

The gene calls are TRBV7-9 and TRBJ1-1; D unresolved. This CDR3 contains 15 residues. Germline CDR1 is SEHNR and CDR2 is FQNEAQ (reference sequence). V shed 4 bases and J shed 4 bases, with 16 bases lying between them. The CDR3 nucleotides read TGTGCCAGCAGCTCCCGGAGAGTGGGGAGCACTGAAGCTTTCTTT. This codes for CASSSRRVGSTEAFF.

The chain joins TRBV12-5 to TRBJ1-1; unclear D gene. The V gene's germline CDR1 is LGHNT and CDR2 FRNRAP. Trimming removed 7 bases from V and 5 bases from J, with 14 bases in between. The CDR3 contains 13 residues. Here the CDR3 DNA reads TGTGCTAGTGCCCGACAATTGGGGACTGAAGCTTTCTTT. Translation gives CASARQLGTEAFF.

The chain carries TRBV5-1 and TRBJ2-7; D possibly corresponds to TRBD2 (5 bases). This CDR3 contains 13 residues. V gave up 6 bases and J gave up 6 bases, with 16 bases separating them. Germline V CDR1 and CDR2: SGHRS, YFSETQ. In DNA form, the CDR3 reads TGCGCCAGCACGATGACTGGACTGGGCGAGCAGTACTTC. Protein: CASTMTGLGEQYF.

The chain is built from TRBV5-1 and TRBJ2-3; TRBD1 matches 9 bases. The V and J ends lost 7 bases and 1 base, in that order; junction bases with no gene match: 7. CDR1 and CDR2 from the germline V gene are SGHRS and YFSETQ. The CDR3 has 15 amino acids. CDR3 sequence (DNA): TGCGCCAGCGGCCCAGGGGACAGGGGCACAGATACGCAGTATTTT. It specifies CASGPGDRGTDTQYF.

A word on this clone: Other DNA sequences within the sample encode an identical CDR3. The rearrangement joins TRBV28 to TRBJ1-2, with D perhaps matching TRBD1 (5 bases). Looked up from germline, CDR1 is MDHEN and CDR2 is SYDVKM. V gave up 8 bases and J gave up 8 bases, with 15 bases separating them. The CDR3 has 12 residues. CDR3 in amino acids: CASSFGAYGYTF. The DNA of the CDR3 is TGTGCCAGCTCTTTCGGGGCGTACGGCTACACCTTC.

This chain uses TRBV5-1 with TRBJ2-5, with TRBD2 matching over 16 bases. Germline values: CDR1 SGHRS, CDR2 YFSETQ. This CDR3 spans 20 amino acids. Trimming cost V 4 bases and J 5 bases; bases outside gene matches: 17. The chain's CDR3 is CASSPVSGTSGGAVSETQYF. The CDR3 DNA is TGCGCCAGCAGCCCGGTTTCCGGGACTAGCGGGGGGGCCGTCTCGGAGACCCAGTACTTC.